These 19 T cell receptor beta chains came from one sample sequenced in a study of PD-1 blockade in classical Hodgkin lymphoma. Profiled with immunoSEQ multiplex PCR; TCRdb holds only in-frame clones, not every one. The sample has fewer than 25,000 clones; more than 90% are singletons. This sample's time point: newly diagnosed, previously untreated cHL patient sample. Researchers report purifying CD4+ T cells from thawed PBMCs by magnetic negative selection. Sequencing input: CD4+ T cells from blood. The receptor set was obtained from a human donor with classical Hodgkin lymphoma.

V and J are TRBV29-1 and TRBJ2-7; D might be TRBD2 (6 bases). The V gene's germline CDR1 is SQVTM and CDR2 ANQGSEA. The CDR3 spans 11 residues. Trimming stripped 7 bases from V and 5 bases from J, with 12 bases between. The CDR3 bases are TGCAGCGCCGGGACGGGGGACGAGCAGTACTTC. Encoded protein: CSAGTGDEQYF.

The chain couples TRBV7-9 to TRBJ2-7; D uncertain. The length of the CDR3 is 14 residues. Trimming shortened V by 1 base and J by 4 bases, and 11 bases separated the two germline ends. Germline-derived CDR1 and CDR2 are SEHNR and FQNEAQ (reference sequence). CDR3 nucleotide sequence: TGTGCCAGCAGCTTAGGGGCGGCATTTTACGAGCAGTACTTC. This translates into CASSLGAAFYEQYF. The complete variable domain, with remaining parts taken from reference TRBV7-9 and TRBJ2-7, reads DTGVSQNPRHKITKRGQNVTFRCDPISEHNRLYWYRQTLGQGPEFLTYFQNEAQLEKSRLLSDRFSAERPKGSFSTLEIQRTEQGDSAMYLCASSLGAAFYEQYFGPGTRLTVT.

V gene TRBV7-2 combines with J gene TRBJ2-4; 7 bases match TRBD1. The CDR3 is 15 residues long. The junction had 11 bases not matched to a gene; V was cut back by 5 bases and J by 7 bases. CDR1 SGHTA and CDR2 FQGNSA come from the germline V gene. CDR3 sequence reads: CASSELRQGSNIQYF. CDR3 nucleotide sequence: TGTGCCAGCAGCGAACTAAGACAGGGTAGTAACATTCAGTACTTC.

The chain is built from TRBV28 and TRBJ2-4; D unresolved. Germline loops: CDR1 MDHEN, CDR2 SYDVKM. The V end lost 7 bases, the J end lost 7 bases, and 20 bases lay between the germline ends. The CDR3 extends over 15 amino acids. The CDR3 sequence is CASNLLGRGGNIQYF. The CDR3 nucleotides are TGTGCCAGCAATCTACTCGGACGTGGTGGGAACATTCAGTACTTC.

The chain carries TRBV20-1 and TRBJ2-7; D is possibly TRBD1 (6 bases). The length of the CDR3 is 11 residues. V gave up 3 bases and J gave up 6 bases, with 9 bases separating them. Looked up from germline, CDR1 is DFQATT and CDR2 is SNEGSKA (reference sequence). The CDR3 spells CSASEGVEQYF. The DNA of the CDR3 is TGCAGTGCTAGTGAGGGGGTCGAGCAGTACTTC.

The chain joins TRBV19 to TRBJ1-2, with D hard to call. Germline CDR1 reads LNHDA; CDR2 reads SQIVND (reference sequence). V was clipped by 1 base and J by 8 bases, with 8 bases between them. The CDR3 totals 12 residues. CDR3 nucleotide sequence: TGTGCCAGTAGTATAGCCCCCTGGGGCTACACCTTC. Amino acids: CASSIAPWGYTF.

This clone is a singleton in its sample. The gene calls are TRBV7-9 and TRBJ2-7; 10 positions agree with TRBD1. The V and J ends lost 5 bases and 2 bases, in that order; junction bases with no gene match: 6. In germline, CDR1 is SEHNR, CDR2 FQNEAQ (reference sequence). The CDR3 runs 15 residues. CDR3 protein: CASSLRDRGPYEQYF. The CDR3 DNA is TGTGCCAGCAGCCTCCGGGACAGGGGCCCCTACGAGCAGTACTTC.

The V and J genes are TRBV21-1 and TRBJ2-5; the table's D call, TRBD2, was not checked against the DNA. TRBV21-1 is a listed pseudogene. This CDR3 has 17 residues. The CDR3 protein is CASSRGPINGGKETQYF. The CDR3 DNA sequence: TGTGCCAGCTCCAGGGGCCCCATCAACGGGGGGAAAGAGACCCAGTACTTC.

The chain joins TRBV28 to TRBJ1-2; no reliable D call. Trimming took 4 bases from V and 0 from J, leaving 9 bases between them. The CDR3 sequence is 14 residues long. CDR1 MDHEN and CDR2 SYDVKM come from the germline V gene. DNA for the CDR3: TGTGCCAGCAGTTATGAATACTCTAACTATGGCTACACCTTC. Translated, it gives CASSYEYSNYGYTF.

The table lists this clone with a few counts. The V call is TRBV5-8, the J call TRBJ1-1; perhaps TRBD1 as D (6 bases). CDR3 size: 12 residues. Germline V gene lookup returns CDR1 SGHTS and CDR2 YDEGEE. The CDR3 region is CAAGQFHTEAFF. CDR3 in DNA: TGTGCAGCCGGACAGTTTCACACTGAAGCTTTCTTT. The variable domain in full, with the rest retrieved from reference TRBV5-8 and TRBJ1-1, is EAGVTQSPTHLIKTRGQQATLRCSPISGHTSVYWYQQALGLGLQFLLWYDEGEERNRGNFPPRFSGRQFPNYSSELNVNALELEDSALYLCAAGQFHTEAFFGQGTRLTVV.

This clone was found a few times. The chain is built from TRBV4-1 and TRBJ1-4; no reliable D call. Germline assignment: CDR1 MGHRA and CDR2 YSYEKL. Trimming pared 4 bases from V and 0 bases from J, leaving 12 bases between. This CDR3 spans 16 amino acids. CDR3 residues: CASSRTAIATNEKLFF. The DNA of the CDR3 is TGCGCCAGCAGCCGAACAGCAATTGCAACTAATGAAAAACTGTTTTTT.

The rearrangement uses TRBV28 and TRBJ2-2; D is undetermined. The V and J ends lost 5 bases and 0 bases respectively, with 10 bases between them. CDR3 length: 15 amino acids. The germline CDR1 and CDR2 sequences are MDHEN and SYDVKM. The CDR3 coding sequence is TGTGCCAGCAGTGGACGGTGGGCGAACACCGGGGAGCTGTTTTTT. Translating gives CASSGRWANTGELFF. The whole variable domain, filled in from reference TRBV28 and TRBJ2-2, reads DVKVTQSSRYLVKRTGEKVFLECVQDMDHENMFWYRQDPGLGLRLIYFSYDVKMKEKGDIPEGYSVSREKKERFSLILESASTNQTSMYLCASSGRWANTGELFFGEGSRLTVL.

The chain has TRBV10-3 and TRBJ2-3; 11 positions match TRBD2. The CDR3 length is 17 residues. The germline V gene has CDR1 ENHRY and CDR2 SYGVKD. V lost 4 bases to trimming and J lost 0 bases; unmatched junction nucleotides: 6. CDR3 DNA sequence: TGTGCCATCAGTGGCGGGGGACTAGCGGCTAGCACAGATACGCAGTATTTT. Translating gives CAISGGGLAASTDTQYF.

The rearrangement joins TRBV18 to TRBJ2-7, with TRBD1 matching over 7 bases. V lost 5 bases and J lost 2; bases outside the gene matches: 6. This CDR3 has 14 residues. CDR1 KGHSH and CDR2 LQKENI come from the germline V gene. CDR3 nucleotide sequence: TGTGCCAGCTCATCGGGACAGCCTACCTACGAGCAGTACTTC. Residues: CASSSGQPTYEQYF.

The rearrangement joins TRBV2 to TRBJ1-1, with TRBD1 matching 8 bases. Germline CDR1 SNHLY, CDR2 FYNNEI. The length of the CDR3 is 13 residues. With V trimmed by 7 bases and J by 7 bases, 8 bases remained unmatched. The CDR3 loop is CASTQDRVREAFF. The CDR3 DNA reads TGTGCCAGCACTCAGGACAGGGTTCGTGAAGCTTTCTTT.

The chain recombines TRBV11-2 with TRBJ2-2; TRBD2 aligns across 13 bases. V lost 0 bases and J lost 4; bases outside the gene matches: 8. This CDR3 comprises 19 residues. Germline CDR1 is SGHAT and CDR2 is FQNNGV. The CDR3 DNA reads TGTGCCAGCAGCTTAGATAGGACTAGCGGGAGTCCACCCACCGGGGAGCTGTTTTTT. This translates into CASSLDRTSGSPPTGELFF.

The CDR3 protein is CASSTLRGRVVPEAFF. The CDR3 nucleotides are TGTGCCAGCAGCACACTACGGGGGAGAGTTGTCCCTGAAGCTTTCTTT. V gene TRBV11-2 combines with J gene TRBJ1-1, with a tentative D call TRBD1 (5 bases). Germline CDR1 and CDR2: SGHAT and FQNNGV. Trimming took off 5 bases at V and 6 bases at J, with 22 bases between the two ends. The CDR3 is 16 residues long.

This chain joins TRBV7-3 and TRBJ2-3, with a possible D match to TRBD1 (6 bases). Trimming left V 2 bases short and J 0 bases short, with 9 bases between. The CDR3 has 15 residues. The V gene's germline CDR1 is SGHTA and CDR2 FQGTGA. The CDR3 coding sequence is TGTGCCAGCAGCTTAGACAGGAGTAGCACAGATACGCAGTATTTT. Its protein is CASSLDRSSTDTQYF.

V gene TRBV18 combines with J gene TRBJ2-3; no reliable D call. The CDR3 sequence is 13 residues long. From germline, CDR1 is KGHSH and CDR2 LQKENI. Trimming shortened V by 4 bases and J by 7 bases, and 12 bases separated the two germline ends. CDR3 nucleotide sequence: TGTGCCAGCTCACAGGCACCTCAGAATACGCAGTATTTT. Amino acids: CASSQAPQNTQYF.